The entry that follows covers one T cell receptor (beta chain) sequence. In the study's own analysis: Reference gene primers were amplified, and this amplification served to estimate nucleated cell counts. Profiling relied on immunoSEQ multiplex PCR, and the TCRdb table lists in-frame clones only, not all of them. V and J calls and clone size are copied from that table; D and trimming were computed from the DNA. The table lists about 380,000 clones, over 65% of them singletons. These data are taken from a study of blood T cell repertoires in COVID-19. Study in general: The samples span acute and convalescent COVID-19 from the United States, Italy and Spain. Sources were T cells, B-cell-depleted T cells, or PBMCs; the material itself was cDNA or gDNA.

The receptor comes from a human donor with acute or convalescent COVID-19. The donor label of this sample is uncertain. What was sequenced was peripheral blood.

CDR3 loop: CASSTKQGAYQETQYF. For the CDR3, the DNA is TGTGCCAGCAGCACCAAACAGGGGGCCTACCAAGAGACCCAGTACTTC. The gene calls are TRBV7-6 and TRBJ2-5; 9 bases are shared with TRBD1. V lost 5 bases to trimming and J lost 0 bases; unmatched junction nucleotides: 7. Germline V gene data show CDR1 as SGHVS and CDR2 as FNYEAQ. The CDR3 contains 16 residues. The variable domain in full, with the rest retrieved from reference TRBV7-6 and TRBJ2-5, is GAGVSQSPRYKVTKRGQDVALRCDPISGHVSLYWYRQALGQGPEFLTYFNYEAQQDKSGLPNDRFSAERPEGSISTLTIQRTEQRDSAMYRCASSTKQGAYQETQYFGPGTRLLVL.